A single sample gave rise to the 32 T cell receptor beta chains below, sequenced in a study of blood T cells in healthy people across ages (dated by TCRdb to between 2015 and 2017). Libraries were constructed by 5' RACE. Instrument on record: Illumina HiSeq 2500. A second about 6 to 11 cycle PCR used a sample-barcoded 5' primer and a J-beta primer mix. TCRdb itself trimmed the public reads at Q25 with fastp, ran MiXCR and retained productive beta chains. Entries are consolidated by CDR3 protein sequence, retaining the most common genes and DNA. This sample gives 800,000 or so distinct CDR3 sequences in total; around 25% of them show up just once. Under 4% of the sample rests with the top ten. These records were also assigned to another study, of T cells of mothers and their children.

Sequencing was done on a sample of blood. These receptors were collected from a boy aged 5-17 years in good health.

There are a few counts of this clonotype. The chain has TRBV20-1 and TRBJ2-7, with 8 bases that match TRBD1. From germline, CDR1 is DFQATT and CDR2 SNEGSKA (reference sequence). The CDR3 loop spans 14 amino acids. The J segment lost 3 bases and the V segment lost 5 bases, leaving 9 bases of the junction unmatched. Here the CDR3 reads CSARQQGVFYEQYF. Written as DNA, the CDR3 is TGCAGTGCTCGGCAACAGGGGGTTTTCTACGAGCAGTACTTC.

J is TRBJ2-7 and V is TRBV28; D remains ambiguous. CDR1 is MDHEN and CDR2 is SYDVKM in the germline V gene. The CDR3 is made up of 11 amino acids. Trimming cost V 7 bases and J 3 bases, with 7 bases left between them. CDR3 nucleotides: TGTGCCAGCACTCAAGACTACGAGCAGTACTTC. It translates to CASTQDYEQYF.

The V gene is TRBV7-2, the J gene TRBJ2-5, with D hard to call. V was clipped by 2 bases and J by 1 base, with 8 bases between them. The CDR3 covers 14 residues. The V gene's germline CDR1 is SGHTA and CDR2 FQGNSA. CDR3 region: CASSLSRSQETQYF. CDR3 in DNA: TGTGCCAGCAGCTTATCGAGATCCCAAGAGACCCAGTACTTC.

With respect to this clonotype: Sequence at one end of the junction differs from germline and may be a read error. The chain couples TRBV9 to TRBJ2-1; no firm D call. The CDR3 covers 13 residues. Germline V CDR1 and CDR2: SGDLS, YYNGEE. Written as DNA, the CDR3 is TGTGTCAGCCTGGGCGACCATAGCAATGAGCAGTTCTTC. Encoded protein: CVSLGDHSNEQFF.

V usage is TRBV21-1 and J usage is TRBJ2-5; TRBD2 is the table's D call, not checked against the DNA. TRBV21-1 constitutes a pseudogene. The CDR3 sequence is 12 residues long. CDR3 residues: CASRTRLETQYF. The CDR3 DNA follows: TGTGCCAGCAGGACTAGGTTAGAGACCCAGTACTTC.

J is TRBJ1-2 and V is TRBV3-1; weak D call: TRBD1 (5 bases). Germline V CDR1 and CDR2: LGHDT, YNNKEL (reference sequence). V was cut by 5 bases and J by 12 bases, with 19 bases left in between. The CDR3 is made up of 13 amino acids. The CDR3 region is CASSEKPRGGDTF. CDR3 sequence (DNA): TGTGCCAGCAGCGAAAAACCTCGCGGGGGGGACACCTTC.

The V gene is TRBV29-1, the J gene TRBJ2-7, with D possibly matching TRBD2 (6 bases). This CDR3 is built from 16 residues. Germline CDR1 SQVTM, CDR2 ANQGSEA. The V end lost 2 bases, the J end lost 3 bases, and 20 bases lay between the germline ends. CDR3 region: CSVEWASDGKDYEQYF. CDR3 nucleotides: TGCAGCGTTGAATGGGCTAGCGACGGAAAAGACTACGAGCAGTACTTC.

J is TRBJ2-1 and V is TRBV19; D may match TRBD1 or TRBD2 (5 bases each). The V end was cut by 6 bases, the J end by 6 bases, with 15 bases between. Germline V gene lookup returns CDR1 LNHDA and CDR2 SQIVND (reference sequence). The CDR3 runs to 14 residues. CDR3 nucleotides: TGTGCCAGTAGGGGGGAGACCGGTGGCAATGAGCAGTTCTTC. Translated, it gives CASRGETGGNEQFF.

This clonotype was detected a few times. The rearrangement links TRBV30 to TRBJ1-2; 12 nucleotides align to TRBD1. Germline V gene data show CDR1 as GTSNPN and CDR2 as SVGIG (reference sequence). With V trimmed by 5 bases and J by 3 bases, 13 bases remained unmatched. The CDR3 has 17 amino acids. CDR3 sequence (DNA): TGTGCCTGGGCTCTAGCGGGACAGGGGGCGAATCACTATGGCTACACCTTC. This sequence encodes CAWALAGQGANHYGYTF. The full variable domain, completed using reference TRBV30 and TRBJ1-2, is SQTIHQWPATLVQPVGSPLSLECTVEGTSNPNLYWYRQAAGRGLQLLFYSVGIGQISSEVPQNLSASRPQDRQFILSSKKLLLSDSGFYLCAWALAGQGANHYGYTFGSGTRLTVV.

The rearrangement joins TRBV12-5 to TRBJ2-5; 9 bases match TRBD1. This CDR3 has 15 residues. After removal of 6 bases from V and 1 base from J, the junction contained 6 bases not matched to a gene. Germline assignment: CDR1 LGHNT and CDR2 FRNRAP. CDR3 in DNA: TGTGCTAGTGGGGGGGGACAGGGCCGCCAAGAGACCCAGTACTTC. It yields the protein CASGGGQGRQETQYF. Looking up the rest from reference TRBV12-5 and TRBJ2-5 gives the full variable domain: DARVTQTPRHKVTEMGQEVTMRCQPILGHNTVFWYRQTMMQGLELLAYFRNRAPLDDSGMPKDRFSAEMPDATLATLKIQPSEPRDSAVYFCASGGGQGRQETQYFGPGTRLLVL.

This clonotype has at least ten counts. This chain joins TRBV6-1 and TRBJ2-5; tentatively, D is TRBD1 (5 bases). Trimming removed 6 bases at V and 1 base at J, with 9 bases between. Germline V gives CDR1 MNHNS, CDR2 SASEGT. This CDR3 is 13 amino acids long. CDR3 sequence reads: CASRRGLQETQYF. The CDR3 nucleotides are TGTGCCAGCAGAAGGGGCCTCCAAGAGACCCAGTACTTC.

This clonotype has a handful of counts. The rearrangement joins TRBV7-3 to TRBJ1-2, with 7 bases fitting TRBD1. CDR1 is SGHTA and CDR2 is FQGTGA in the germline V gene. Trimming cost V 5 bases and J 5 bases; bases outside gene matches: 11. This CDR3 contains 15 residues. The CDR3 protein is CASSPGTSGGYGYTF. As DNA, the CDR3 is TGTGCCAGCAGCCCAGGGACCTCAGGGGGATATGGCTACACCTTC.

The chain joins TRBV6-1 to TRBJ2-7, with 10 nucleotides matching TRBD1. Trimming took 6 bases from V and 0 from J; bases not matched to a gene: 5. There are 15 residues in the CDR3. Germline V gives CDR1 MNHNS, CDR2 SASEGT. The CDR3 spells CASRPGQGSSYEQYF. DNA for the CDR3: TGTGCCAGCAGACCGGGACAGGGGAGCTCCTACGAGCAGTACTTC.

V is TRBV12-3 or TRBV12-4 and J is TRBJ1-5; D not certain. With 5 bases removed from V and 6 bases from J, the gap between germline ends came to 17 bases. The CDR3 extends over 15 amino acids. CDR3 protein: CASSPALGSSQPQHF. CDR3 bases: TGTGCCAGCAGTCCGGCTCTGGGGTCTAGTCAGCCCCAGCATTTT.

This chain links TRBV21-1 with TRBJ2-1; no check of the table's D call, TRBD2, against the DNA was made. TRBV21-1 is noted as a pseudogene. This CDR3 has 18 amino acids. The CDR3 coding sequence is TGTGCCAGCAGCAAACGTCTAGCGGGAGGACCGGCCTACAATGAGCAGTTCTTC. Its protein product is CASSKRLAGGPAYNEQFF.

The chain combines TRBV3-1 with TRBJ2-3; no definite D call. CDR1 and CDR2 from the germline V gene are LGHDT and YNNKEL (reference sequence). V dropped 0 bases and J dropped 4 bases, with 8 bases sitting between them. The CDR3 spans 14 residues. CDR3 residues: CASSQDPSSDTQYF. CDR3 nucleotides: TGTGCCAGCAGCCAAGATCCTTCCTCAGATACGCAGTATTTT.

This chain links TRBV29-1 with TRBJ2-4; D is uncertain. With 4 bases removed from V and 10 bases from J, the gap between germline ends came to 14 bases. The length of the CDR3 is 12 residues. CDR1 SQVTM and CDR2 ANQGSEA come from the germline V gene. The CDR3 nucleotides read TGCAGCGTTGTTCAAGGACCCGGGATTCAGTACTTC. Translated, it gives CSVVQGPGIQYF.

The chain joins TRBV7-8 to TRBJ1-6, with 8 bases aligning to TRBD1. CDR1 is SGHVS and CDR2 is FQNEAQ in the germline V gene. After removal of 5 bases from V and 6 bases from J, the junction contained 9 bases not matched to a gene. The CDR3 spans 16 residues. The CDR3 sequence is CASSITLTGANSPLHF. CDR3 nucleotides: TGTGCCAGCAGCATCACTTTGACAGGGGCTAATTCACCCCTCCACTTT.

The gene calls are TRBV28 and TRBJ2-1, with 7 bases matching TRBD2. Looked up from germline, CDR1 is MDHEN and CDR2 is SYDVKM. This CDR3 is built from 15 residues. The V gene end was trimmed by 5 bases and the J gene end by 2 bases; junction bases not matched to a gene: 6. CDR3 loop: CASSRSSGAYNEQFF. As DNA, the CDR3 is TGTGCCAGCAGTCGTTCGAGCGGGGCCTACAATGAGCAGTTCTTC. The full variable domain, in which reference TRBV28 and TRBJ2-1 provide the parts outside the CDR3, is DVKVTQSSRYLVKRTGEKVFLECVQDMDHENMFWYRQDPGLGLRLIYFSYDVKMKEKGDIPEGYSVSREKKERFSLILESASTNQTSMYLCASSRSSGAYNEQFFGPGTRLTVL.

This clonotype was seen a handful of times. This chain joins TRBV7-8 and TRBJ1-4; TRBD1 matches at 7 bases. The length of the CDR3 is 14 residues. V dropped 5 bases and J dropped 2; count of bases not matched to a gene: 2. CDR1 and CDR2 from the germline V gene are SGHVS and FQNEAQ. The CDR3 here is CASSDRETNEKLFF. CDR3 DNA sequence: TGTGCCAGCAGCGACAGGGAGACTAATGAAAAACTGTTTTTT.

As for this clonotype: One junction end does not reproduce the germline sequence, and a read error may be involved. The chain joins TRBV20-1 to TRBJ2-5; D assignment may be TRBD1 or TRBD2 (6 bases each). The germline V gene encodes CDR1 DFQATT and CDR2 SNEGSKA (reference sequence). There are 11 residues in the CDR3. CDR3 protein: CSASVRGGPNF. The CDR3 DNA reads TGCAGTGCTAGTGTCCGAGGGGGGCCGAACTTC.

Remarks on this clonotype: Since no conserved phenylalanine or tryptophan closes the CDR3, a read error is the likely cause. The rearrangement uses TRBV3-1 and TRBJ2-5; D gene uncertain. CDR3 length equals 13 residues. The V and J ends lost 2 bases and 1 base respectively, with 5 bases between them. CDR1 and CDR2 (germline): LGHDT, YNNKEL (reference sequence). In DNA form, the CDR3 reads TGTGCCAGCAGCCAATGGTTCCAAGAGACCCAGTACCTC. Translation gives CASSQWFQETQYL.

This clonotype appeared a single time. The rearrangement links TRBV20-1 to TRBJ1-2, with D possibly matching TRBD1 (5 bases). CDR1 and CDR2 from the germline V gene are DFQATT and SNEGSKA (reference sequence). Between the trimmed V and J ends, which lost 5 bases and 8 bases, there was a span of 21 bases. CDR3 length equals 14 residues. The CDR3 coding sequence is TGCAGTGCTGACGGAAGGAAGCAGGGTAGCGGCTACACCTTC. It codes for CSADGRKQGSGYTF.

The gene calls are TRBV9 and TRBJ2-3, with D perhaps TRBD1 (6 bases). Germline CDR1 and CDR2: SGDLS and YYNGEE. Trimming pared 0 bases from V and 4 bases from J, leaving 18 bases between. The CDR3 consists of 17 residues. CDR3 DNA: TGTGCCAGCAGCGTAGCCGTGGGGGCCGGCGCACCAGATACGCAGTATTTT. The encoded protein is CASSVAVGAGAPDTQYF.

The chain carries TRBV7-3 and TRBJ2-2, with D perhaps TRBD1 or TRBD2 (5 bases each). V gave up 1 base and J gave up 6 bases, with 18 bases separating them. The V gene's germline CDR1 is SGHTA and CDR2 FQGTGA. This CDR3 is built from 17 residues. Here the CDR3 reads CASSLRGRTQEAGELFF. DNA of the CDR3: TGTGCCAGCAGCTTAAGGGGACGCACCCAAGAGGCCGGGGAGCTGTTTTTT.

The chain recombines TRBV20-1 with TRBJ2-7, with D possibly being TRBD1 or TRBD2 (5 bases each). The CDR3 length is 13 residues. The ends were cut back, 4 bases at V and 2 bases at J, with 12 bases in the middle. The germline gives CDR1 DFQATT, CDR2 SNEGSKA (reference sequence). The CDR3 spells CSAKGPQAYEQYF. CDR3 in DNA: TGCAGTGCTAAGGGACCTCAGGCCTACGAGCAGTACTTC.

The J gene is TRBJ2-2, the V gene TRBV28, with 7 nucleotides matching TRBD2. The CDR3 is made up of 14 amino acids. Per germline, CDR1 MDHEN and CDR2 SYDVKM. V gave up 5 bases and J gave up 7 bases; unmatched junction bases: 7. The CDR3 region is CASSLRTSDGELFF. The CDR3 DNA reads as TGTGCCAGCAGTCTCCGGACTAGTGACGGGGAGCTGTTTTTT.

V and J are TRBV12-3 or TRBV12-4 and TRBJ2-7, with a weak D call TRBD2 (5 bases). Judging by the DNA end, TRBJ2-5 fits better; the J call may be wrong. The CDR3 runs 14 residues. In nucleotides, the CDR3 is TGTGCCAGCAGTTTAAGATCCGGGAAGGAGACCCAGTACTTC. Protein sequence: CASSLRSGKETQYF.

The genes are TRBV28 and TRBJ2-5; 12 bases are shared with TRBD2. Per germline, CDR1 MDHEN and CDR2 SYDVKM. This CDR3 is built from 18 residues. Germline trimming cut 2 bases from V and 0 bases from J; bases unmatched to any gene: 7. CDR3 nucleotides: TGTGCCAGCAGTTTACCCTTAACTAGCGGGAGGAACCAAGAGACCCAGTACTTC. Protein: CASSLPLTSGRNQETQYF.

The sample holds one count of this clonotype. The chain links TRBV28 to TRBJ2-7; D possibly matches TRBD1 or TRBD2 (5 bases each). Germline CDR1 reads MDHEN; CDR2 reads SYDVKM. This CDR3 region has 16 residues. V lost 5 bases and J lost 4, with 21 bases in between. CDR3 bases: TGTGCCAGCAGTCCAAACGTACGGGACCCCCCTTACGAGCAGTACTTC. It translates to CASSPNVRDPPYEQYF. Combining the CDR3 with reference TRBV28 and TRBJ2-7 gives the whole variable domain DVKVTQSSRYLVKRTGEKVFLECVQDMDHENMFWYRQDPGLGLRLIYFSYDVKMKEKGDIPEGYSVSREKKERFSLILESASTNQTSMYLCASSPNVRDPPYEQYFGPGTRLTVT.

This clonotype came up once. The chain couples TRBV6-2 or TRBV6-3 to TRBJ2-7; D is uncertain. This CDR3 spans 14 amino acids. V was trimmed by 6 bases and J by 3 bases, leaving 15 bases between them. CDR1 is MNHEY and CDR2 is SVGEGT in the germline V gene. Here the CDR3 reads CASSTSSRSYEQYF. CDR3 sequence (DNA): TGTGCCAGCAGCACCTCAAGCAGAAGCTACGAGCAGTACTTC.

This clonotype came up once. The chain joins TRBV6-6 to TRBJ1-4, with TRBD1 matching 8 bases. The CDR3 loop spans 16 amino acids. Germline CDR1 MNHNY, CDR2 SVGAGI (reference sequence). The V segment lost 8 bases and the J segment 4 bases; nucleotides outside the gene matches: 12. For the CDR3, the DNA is TGTGCCAGCCGGGACAGGAAACAATTGGGTAATGAAAAACTGTTTTTT. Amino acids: CASRDRKQLGNEKLFF.